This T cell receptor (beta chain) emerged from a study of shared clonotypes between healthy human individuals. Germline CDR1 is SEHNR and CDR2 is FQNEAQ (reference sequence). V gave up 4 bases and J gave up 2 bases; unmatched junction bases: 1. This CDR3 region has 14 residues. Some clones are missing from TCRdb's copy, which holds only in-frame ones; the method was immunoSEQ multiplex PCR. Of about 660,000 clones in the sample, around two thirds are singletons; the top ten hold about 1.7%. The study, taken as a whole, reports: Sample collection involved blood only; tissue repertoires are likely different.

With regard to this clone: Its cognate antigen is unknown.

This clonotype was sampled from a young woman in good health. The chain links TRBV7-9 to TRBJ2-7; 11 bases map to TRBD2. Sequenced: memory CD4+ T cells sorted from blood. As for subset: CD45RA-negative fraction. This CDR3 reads CASSSSGGTYEQYF. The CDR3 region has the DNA TGTGCCAGCAGCTCTAGCGGGGGGACCTACGAGCAGTACTTC.